What follows are 25 T cell receptor beta chains derived from one specimen sequenced in a study of blood T cell repertoires in COVID-19. TCRdb keeps only in-frame clones here, not all; method: immunoSEQ multiplex PCR. The table includes some 200,000 clones, 75% to 90% detected once. The sample comprised peripheral blood. These receptors originate from a woman aged 55 to 70 with acute or convalescent COVID-19.

The J gene is TRBJ2-7, the V gene TRBV29-1; 9 bases map to TRBD2. The CDR3 sequence is 12 residues long. Trimming removed 3 bases from V and 7 bases from J; junction bases left unmatched: 4. Looked up from germline, CDR1 is SQVTM and CDR2 is ANQGSEA. The CDR3 DNA sequence: TGCAGCGTTGAGGTCCTAGCGGGGGAGCAGTACGTC. This translates into CSVEVLAGEQYV.

This chain joins TRBV9 and TRBJ1-4; the match to TRBD1 covers 12 bases. V was clipped by 4 bases and J by 6 bases; unmatched bases: 1. CDR3 length: 14 amino acids. Looked up from germline, CDR1 is SGDLS and CDR2 is YYNGEE. DNA for the CDR3: TGTGCCAGCAGCCGGGACAGGGGGCATGAAAAACTGTTTTTT. As protein: CASSRDRGHEKLFF.

The chain joins TRBV7-3 to TRBJ1-3; no firm D call. Trimming took off 5 bases at V and 2 bases at J, with 7 bases between the two ends. This CDR3 is built from 13 residues. CDR1 is SGHTA, CDR2 FQGTGA, per germline. CDR3 DNA sequence: TGTGCCAGCAGCGAGATGCCTGGAAACACCATATATTTT. Translation: CASSEMPGNTIYF. Full variable domain (rest looked up from reference TRBV7-3 and TRBJ1-3): GAGVSQTPSNKVTEKGKYVELRCDPISGHTALYWYRQSLGQGPEFLIYFQGTGAADDSGLPNDRFFAVRPEGSVSTLKIQRTERGDSAVYLCASSEMPGNTIYFGEGSWLTVV.

The chain carries TRBV6-6 and TRBJ1-5; 8 bases fit TRBD1. V lost 2 bases and J lost 7; bases outside the gene matches: 7. Germline V gene lookup returns CDR1 MNHNY and CDR2 SVGAGI (reference sequence). This CDR3 is 15 amino acids long. CDR3: CASSYPDRGGQPQHF. The DNA of the CDR3 is TGTGCCAGCAGTTACCCCGACAGGGGCGGACAGCCCCAGCATTTT.

The chain recombines TRBV7-3 with TRBJ2-7, with D possibly TRBD2 on 8 matching bases. Germline V gene sequence: CDR1 SGHTA, CDR2 FQGTGA. This CDR3 has 18 residues. Between the trimmed V and J ends, which lost 5 bases and 3 bases, there was a span of 26 bases. In DNA, the CDR3 is TGTGCCAGCAGCCTATTCCGGGAGGGGGCCCCCGCCTTCTACGAGCAGTACGTC. This translates into CASSLFREGAPAFYEQYV.

This chain joins TRBV2 and TRBJ1-5, with D hard to call. Germline V CDR1 and CDR2: SNHLY, FYNNEI. V lost 5 bases and J lost 7, with 9 bases in between. The CDR3 is 12 residues long. CDR3 region: CASSRQAQPQHF. The CDR3 bases are TGTGCCAGCAGTCGCCAGGCCCAGCCCCAGCATTTT.

Remarks on this clone: A junction end diverges from the germline sequence, so it may reflect a read error. The gene calls are TRBV28 and TRBJ2-3, with a possible D match to TRBD1 (5 bases). CDR3 length: 15 amino acids. Germline CDR1 is MDHEN and CDR2 is SYDVKM. The CDR3 DNA reads as TGTGCCAGCACCTCCACAGGTTCCTTCACAGATACGCGGTATTTT. Encoded protein: CASTSTGSFTDTRYF. Filled out from reference TRBV28 and TRBJ2-3, the complete variable domain reads DVKVTQSSRYLVKRTGEKVFLECVQDMDHENMFWYRQDPGLGLRLIYFSYDVKMKEKGDIPEGYSVSREKKERFSLILESASTNQTSMYLCASTSTGSFTDTRYFGPGTRLTVL.

The chain has TRBV25-1 and TRBJ1-4; D call uncertain. CDR1 MGHDK and CDR2 SYGVNS come from the germline V gene. The CDR3 has 14 residues. V was trimmed by 5 bases and J by 8 bases, leaving 15 bases between them. CDR3 protein: CASSSMTEFEKLFF. The CDR3, as DNA: TGTGCCAGCAGTTCCATGACGGAGTTCGAAAAACTGTTTTTT.

The J gene is TRBJ2-1, the V gene TRBV6-5; 8 bases agree with TRBD2. The V gene end was trimmed by 6 bases and the J gene end by 0 bases; junction bases not matched to a gene: 4. The CDR3 runs to 15 residues. CDR1 is MNHEY and CDR2 is SVGAGI in the germline V gene. This CDR3 is CASRRLAPSYNEQFF. The CDR3 bases are TGTGCCAGCAGGAGACTAGCGCCCTCCTACAATGAGCAGTTCTTC.

The genes are TRBV7-8 and TRBJ1-3; D is possibly TRBD1 (5 bases). The CDR3 loop spans 16 amino acids. V was trimmed by 7 bases and J by 2 bases, leaving 18 bases between them. The germline V gene encodes CDR1 SGHVS and CDR2 FQNEAQ. CDR3 nucleotide sequence: TGTGCCAGCACCCGGGTAGGGGCGTTTCCTGGAAACACCATATATTTT. This gives the protein CASTRVGAFPGNTIYF.

The chain carries TRBV7-9 and TRBJ2-7, with 8 positions matching TRBD2. V trimming: 1 base; J trimming: 6 bases; junction bases outside the gene matches: 2. The CDR3 is made up of 13 amino acids. CDR1 is SEHNR and CDR2 is FQNEAQ in the germline V gene (reference sequence). The CDR3 sequence is CASSLGTSREQYV. The CDR3 nucleotides are TGTGCCAGCAGCTTAGGGACTAGCCGCGAGCAGTACGTC.

The chain recombines TRBV27 with TRBJ1-5; 10 bases fit TRBD1. This CDR3 is built from 18 residues. V shed 6 bases and J 3 bases; nucleotides not matched to a gene: 14. Germline-derived CDR1 and CDR2 are MNHEY and SMNVEV (reference sequence). CDR3: CASRGPLSTGGDNQPQHF. In DNA form, the CDR3 reads TGTGCCAGCAGGGGGCCACTCTCGACAGGGGGCGACAATCAGCCCCAGCATTTT.

The chain couples TRBV11-3 to TRBJ1-2; D gene uncertain. The V gene's germline CDR1 is SGHNT and CDR2 YENEEA. Trimming took off 5 bases at V and 4 bases at J, with 17 bases between the two ends. The CDR3 runs to 15 residues. CDR3: CASSSSSYPPYGYTF. CDR3 nucleotide sequence: TGTGCCAGCAGCAGCTCCTCTTATCCACCCTATGGCTACACCTTC.

V usage is TRBV3-1 (or the pseudogene TRBV3-2) and J usage is TRBJ1-4, with a possible D match to TRBD1 (6 bases). CDR3 length equals 13 residues. V was pared by 7 bases and J by 7 bases, with 13 bases between. Germline CDR1 reads LGHDT; CDR2 reads YNNKEL (reference sequence). The CDR3 spells CASMEQGREKLFF. The DNA for the CDR3 is TGTGCCAGCATGGAACAGGGCCGTGAAAAACTGTTTTTT.

CDR3 region: CASSPTSTGSYNEQFF. The CDR3 DNA reads as TGTGCCAGCAGCCCCACTAGCACCGGCTCCTACAATGAGCAGTTCTTC. The chain is built from TRBV7-3 and TRBJ2-1; D perhaps matches TRBD2 (6 bases). The CDR3 spans 16 residues. The V end was cut by 5 bases, the J end by 0 bases, with 14 bases between. Germline CDR1 is SGHTA and CDR2 is FQGTGA.

This clone has just one count. The rearrangement links TRBV5-1 to TRBJ1-1; D ambiguous. This CDR3 has 14 residues. V lost 0 bases and J lost 0, with 6 bases in between. Germline lookup yields CDR1 SGHRS and CDR2 YFSETQ. CDR3 sequence reads: CASSLGEMNTEAFF. DNA for the CDR3: TGCGCCAGCAGCTTGGGAGAGATGAACACTGAAGCTTTCTTT.

The chain uses TRBV4-1 and TRBJ1-4; TRBD1 aligns across 7 bases. The CDR3 consists of 15 residues. Germline V CDR1 and CDR2: MGHRA, YSYEKL. With 6 bases clipped from V and 7 bases from J, the junction kept 11 bases outside the gene matches. CDR3 nucleotide sequence: TGCGCCAGCAGTTCCGGACAGGCCGGGGGTGAAAAACTGTTTTTT. The encoded protein is CASSSGQAGGEKLFF.

CDR3 region: CASSLRGTANYGYTF. CDR3 coding DNA: TGTGCCAGCAGCCTCCGCGGGACAGCGAACTATGGCTACACCTTC. The gene calls are TRBV9 and TRBJ1-2; 7 bases are a match to TRBD1. The CDR3 extends over 15 amino acids. Trimming removed 4 bases from V and 2 bases from J; junction bases left unmatched: 8. Germline V gene lookup returns CDR1 SGDLS and CDR2 YYNGEE.

This chain joins TRBV5-1 and TRBJ1-1, with TRBD1 identical over 7 bases. The CDR3 loop spans 15 amino acids. The V gene's germline CDR1 is SGHRS and CDR2 YFSETQ. Trimming at V came to 0 bases and at J to 1 base, leaving 3 bases not matched to a gene. The CDR3 DNA sequence: TGCGCCAGCAGCTTGGCCGGACAGGCGAACACTGAAGCTTTCTTT. It is translated as CASSLAGQANTEAFF. Variable domain in full (rest from reference TRBV5-1 and TRBJ1-1): KAGVTQTPRYLIKTRGQQVTLSCSPISGHRSVSWYQQTPGQGLQFLFEYFSETQRNKGNFPGRFSGRQFSNSRSEMNVSTLELGDSALYLCASSLAGQANTEAFFGQGTRLTVV.

This clone showed up just once. The chain uses TRBV28 and TRBJ1-2, with D perhaps matching TRBD1 (6 bases). V shed 6 bases and J shed 4 bases, with 18 bases lying between them. Germline assignment: CDR1 MDHEN and CDR2 SYDVKM. CDR3 length: 15 amino acids. This chain's CDR3 is CASSTGGGQSYGYTF. CDR3 nucleotides: TGTGCCAGCAGCACCGGGGGGGGGCAATCCTATGGCTACACCTTC.

V gene TRBV15 combines with J gene TRBJ2-7; possibly TRBD2 for D (6 bases). The germline gives CDR1 LNHNV, CDR2 YYDKDF (reference sequence). The CDR3 runs to 14 residues. Trimming pared 3 bases from V and 2 bases from J, leaving 11 bases between. This chain's CDR3 is CATSRPGGAYEQYF. CDR3 in DNA: TGTGCCACCAGCAGGCCTGGCGGGGCCTACGAGCAGTACTTC.

The chain combines TRBV18 with TRBJ1-6; possible D gene TRBD1, 5 bases. This CDR3 is 17 amino acids long. Per germline, CDR1 KGHSH and CDR2 LQKENI. Trimming stripped 3 bases from V and 0 bases from J, with 12 bases between. The CDR3 sequence is CASSPRGGDSYNSPLHF. The CDR3 DNA reads as TGTGCCAGCTCACCGCGGGGGGGAGACTCCTATAATTCACCCCTCCACTTT.

This clone has only one observation. The chain is built from TRBV28 and TRBJ1-2, with D uncertain. V was pared by 6 bases and J by 4 bases, with 18 bases between. The CDR3 totals 15 residues. The germline V gene has CDR1 MDHEN and CDR2 SYDVKM. The CDR3 here is CASSPPRADFYGYTF. The CDR3 nucleotides are TGTGCCAGCAGCCCACCTCGAGCAGACTTCTATGGCTACACCTTC.

The rearrangement uses TRBV7-3 and TRBJ2-1, with TRBD2 matching over 10 bases. J was trimmed by 5 bases and V by 0 bases; bases with no gene match: 10. This CDR3 contains 18 residues. The germline gives CDR1 SGHTA, CDR2 FQGTGA. CDR3 sequence (DNA): TGTGCCAGCAGCTTAACGATTTCCCGGACTAGCGGACACAATGAGCAGTTCTTC. It is translated as CASSLTISRTSGHNEQFF.

As for this clone: Other DNA sequences of this sample code for an identical CDR3. Here the CDR3 reads CASSFRDRYGYTF. The CDR3, as DNA: TGTGCCAGCAGTTTCAGGGACAGGTATGGCTACACCTTC. The chain joins TRBV12-3 or TRBV12-4 to TRBJ1-2; 8 bases map to TRBD1. The V and J ends lost 3 bases and 5 bases, in that order; junction bases with no gene match: 2. This CDR3 is 13 amino acids long.